This T cell receptor beta chain appears in the sequencing data of a study of regulatory T cells in long-lasting Graves disease. Specified time point: newly diagnosed GD, antithyroid drugs for less than 3 months. From PBMCs, RNA was extracted and then used to make the TCR library. Graves' disease diagnosis was established per American Thyroid Association guidelines. The TCR beta library used iRepertoire HTBI primers with Arm-PCR amplification of CDR3. Via MiXCR, TCRdb re-called the multiplex PCR reads, giving one row per CDR3 protein. The table shows 550,000 or so distinct CDR3 sequences, with around 12% occurring only once. This clonotype was found many times. Its target is not known. This CDR3 comprises 15 residues. The junction had 2 bases not matched to a gene; V was cut back by 1 base and J by 0 bases. CDR1 is SEHNR, CDR2 FQNEAQ, per germline (reference sequence). The study, taken as a whole, reports: Persistent disease was associated with favored TRBV28 usage and with favored use of TRBJ1-2 and TRBJ2-5.

The same specimen was also included in a second study, on T cells in Graves' hyperthyroidism and ophthalmopathy.

This sequence was found in a woman in her 30s with Graves disease. The gene calls are TRBV7-9 and TRBJ2-7; 8 bases are a match to TRBD2. The input for sequencing was peripheral blood mononuclear cells (PBMCs), taken at new diagnosis, from a patient treated with antithyroid drugs. This CDR3 is CASSLDLAGSYEQYF. CDR3 nucleotides: TGTGCCAGCAGCTTAGATCTAGCGGGCTCCTACGAGCAGTACTTC.